Listed here are 8 T cell receptor beta chains from one sample, sequenced in a study of a mutant IDH1 vaccine in newly diagnosed glioma. For these receptors, no antigen is known. TCRdb's table, derived via immunoSEQ multiplex PCR, lists solely in-frame clones and lacks some. The sample gives roughly 35,000 clones, 65% to 80% of which show up once; 7.5% to 10% is in the top ten. Time point described: week 47, end of study. One vaccine dose held 300 ug of mutant IDH1 20-mer peptide and came with topical imiquimod. Sequences were derived from PBMCs, sampled from a glioma patient whose treatment included an IDH1 peptide vaccine. The source of these receptors is a man aged 35 to 55 with glioma.

V gene TRBV11-2 combines with J gene TRBJ1-2; D is unclear. This CDR3 contains 12 residues. From germline, CDR1 is SGHAT and CDR2 FQNNGV. V gave up 5 bases and J gave up 10 bases, with 14 bases separating them. The CDR3 region has the DNA TGTGCCAGCAGCGACCTACTATTAGACTACACCTTC. Amino acids: CASSDLLLDYTF.

This rearrangement joins TRBV2 to TRBJ2-3; 12 bases agree with TRBD2. Germline CDR1 reads SNHLY; CDR2 reads FYNNEI. The V gene end was trimmed by 0 bases and the J gene end by 2 bases; junction bases not matched to a gene: 3. CDR3 size: 17 residues. CDR3 amino acids: CASSEATSGGITDTQYF. CDR3 coding DNA: TGTGCCAGCAGTGAAGCGACTAGCGGGGGAATCACAGATACGCAGTATTTT.

The V gene is TRBV19, the J gene TRBJ1-4, with D perhaps matching TRBD1 (5 bases). The closer fit of TRBJ2-2 to the DNA end suggests the J call may be wrong. The CDR3 spans 14 residues. The germline gives CDR1 LNHDA, CDR2 SQIVND (reference sequence). The CDR3 sequence: CASSIIGAAGELFF. CDR3 bases: TGTGCCAGTAGTATTATAGGGGCCGCTGGGGAGCTGTTTTTT.

This chain links TRBV7-2 with TRBJ2-1; D is ambiguous. The CDR3 totals 15 residues. From germline, CDR1 is SGHTA and CDR2 FQGNSA. With 5 bases removed from V and 0 bases from J, the gap between germline ends came to 11 bases. As DNA, the CDR3 is TGTGCCAGCAGCCCAACCCCTAGCTCCTACAATGAGCAGTTCTTC. Translated, it gives CASSPTPSSYNEQFF.

This clone was seen a handful of times. The chain joins TRBV10-2 to TRBJ1-1; 9 nucleotides line up with TRBD1. This CDR3 comprises 11 residues. Germline-derived CDR1 and CDR2 are WSHSY and SAAADI. J was trimmed by 8 bases and V by 8 bases; bases with no gene match: 3. The CDR3 DNA reads TGCGCCAGCTCGGGACAGGGAGAAGCTTTCTTT. Its protein product is CASSGQGEAFF.

The rearrangement links TRBV11-3 to TRBJ1-5; D not resolved. Germline V gene data show CDR1 as SGHNT and CDR2 as YENEEA. The V end lost 5 bases, the J end lost 9 bases, and 11 bases lay between the germline ends. There are 12 residues in the CDR3. The CDR3 sequence: CASSPDGRPQHF. The CDR3 nucleotides are TGTGCCAGCAGCCCCGACGGGAGGCCCCAGCATTTT.

The chain recombines TRBV6-1 with TRBJ1-5, with D hard to call. V was trimmed by 3 bases and J by 2 bases, leaving 11 bases between them. The CDR3 extends over 15 amino acids. The germline V gene encodes CDR1 MNHNS and CDR2 SASEGT. This CDR3 is CASSDGEWGNQPQHF. The CDR3 coding sequence is TGTGCCAGCAGTGACGGGGAATGGGGCAATCAGCCCCAGCATTTT.

This chain links TRBV7-9 with TRBJ1-4, with unresolved D. Germline values: CDR1 SEHNR, CDR2 FQNEAQ (reference sequence). The length of the CDR3 is 16 residues. Trimming took off 2 bases at V and 3 bases at J, with 13 bases between the two ends. The CDR3 sequence is CASSLRGSGPNEKLFF. The CDR3 DNA sequence: TGTGCCAGCAGCTTAAGAGGGTCCGGACCTAATGAAAAACTGTTTTTT.